A single T cell receptor (beta chain) is shown here with its context. These data are taken from a study of cytomegalovirus exposure and HLA in healthy donors. Clones were sequenced by immunoSEQ multiplex PCR, and TCRdb holds only the in-frame ones, with some missing. The sample yields around 70,000 clones, approximately 96% seen once. J lost 4 bases, V lost 4 bases, and 14 bases had no gene match. The CDR3 consists of 17 residues. This chain connects TRBV5-3 to TRBJ1-5; 7 bases align to TRBD1. TRBV5-3 is filed as an ORF, its function uncertain. The TCR comes from a man younger than 35 in good health and CMV-seronegative. What was sequenced was PBMCs. The CDR3: CARSTQRQGPENQPQHF. Here the CDR3 DNA reads TGTGCCAGAAGCACCCAACGACAGGGCCCGGAGAATCAGCCCCAGCATTTT.